Here is one TCR beta chain with its context. This clonotype has at least ten counts. Its antigen target is currently unknown. No much larger clone exists at a distance of one base, and base qualities are not known. The sample belongs to a study of regulatory T cells in long-lasting Graves disease (dated by TCRdb to the early 2020s). Turning to the overall study: Antithyroid drugs had been taken for less than 3 months by newly diagnosed Graves' disease patients. Persistent Graves' disease patients were compared with newly diagnosed Graves' disease patients by peripheral blood TCR sequencing and RNA sequencing. The study was conducted in China and was registered as a clinical trial. TCR sequencing covered around 13 persistent and around 20 newly diagnosed Graves' disease patients, around 33 samples in total.

On the study overall, not on this receptor specifically: Patients with persistent disease shared more public clonotypes (approximately 2,500) than newly diagnosed patients did (966). Sequencing and analysis were restricted to the TCR beta chain. Peripheral blood alone was examined, since thyroid tissue, which constituted the primary lesion, could not be accessed. Lower TCR Shannon entropy and fewer highly expanded clones were observed in persistent Graves' disease patients than in newly diagnosed patients, which suggested clonal expansion. The authors noted that the small sample size was a limitation that may lower accuracy. Preferential use of TRBV28, TRBJ1-2 and TRBJ2-5 was observed in persistent disease, whereas TRBV20-1 and TRBJ2-1 were favored in newly diagnosed disease.

Libraries were made using multiplex PCR. The data were produced on an Illumina HiSeq 4000. TCR beta libraries were built with iRepertoire HTBI primers and Arm-PCR amplification of CDR3 regions. PCR products were gel purified before sequencing. Regarding the original processing steps: Across samples, approximately 68 TRBV and 12 to 15 TRBJ segments were identified and used for gene usage analysis of CDR3 amino acid clonotypes. COPE and FqMerger were used to merge the filtered high-quality paired reads into contigs. BLAST was used to align contigs to the IMGT TRBV, TRBD and TRBJ reference genes, and CDR3 was defined following IMGT. Highly expanded clones were defined as clonotypes with a frequency above 0.1%. Shannon entropy was used to measure repertoire diversity, and the Gini coefficient was used to measure V-J evenness. Public clonotypes were defined as clonotypes shared by more than one individual. TCRdb itself trimmed the public reads at Q25 with fastp, ran MiXCR and retained productive beta chains. Each CDR3 protein appears once, grouped with its most common genes and DNA. The V and J calls were determined by TCRdb, not by the authors. This sample lists 530,000 or so distinct CDR3 sequences; about 13% were detected once. The ten largest account for over 7.5% of the sample.

CDR1 and CDR2 (SQVTM, ANQGSEA) derive from the germline V gene. The CDR3 numbers 13 residues from cysteine through phenylalanine. Of all the DNA, just the CDR3 is kept, 39 bases in frame from base 1. V lost 2 bases and J lost 5 bases, and the count of bases not matched to a germline gene is 5. What the time point label conveys for this sample: newly diagnosed GD, antithyroid drugs for less than 3 months. RNA was extracted from PBMCs in TRIzol for both TCR sequencing and RNA sequencing. The diagnosis of Graves' disease was made according to American Thyroid Association guidelines. Patients were recruited from an endocrinology department in Xi'an, China. From each patient, about 8.9 milliliters of peripheral blood was collected into an EDTA anticoagulant tube. Ficoll Paque Plus density gradient separation was used to isolate PBMCs, and no additional T cell sorting was done. An Agilent 2100 Bioanalyzer and agarose gel were used to check RNA quality, and a NanoDrop 2000 was used to measure RNA concentration.

These data were also filed under a second study, of T cells in Graves' hyperthyroidism and ophthalmopathy. The second study's authors report: A patient counted as having stable Graves' hyperthyroidism if no progression to ophthalmopathy occurred over 18 months of follow-up. Hyperthyroidism patients were aged 18 to 65 years and newly diagnosed, with disease duration of less than 2 months. Exclusion was applied to patients with uncontrolled infections, other autoimmune diseases, pregnancy or lactation. Clinical symptoms, serum thyroxine and TRAb, thyroid ultrasound, and orbital computed tomography formed the basis for the diagnoses. A first-round RT-PCR of the TCR CDR3 used the HTBI primer set with the Qiagen OneStep RT-PCR kit. Most expanded thyroid clonotypes (frequency above 0.001) were also found in blood, which suggests that blood repertoires may mirror thyroid immune responses. A 13 V-J signature model separated ophthalmopathy from stable hyperthyroidism, with 87.88% sensitivity and roughly 81% specificity in cross-validation and 80%/75% in testing. During validation, the model predicted progression to ophthalmopathy a median of about 6.3 months ahead of onset, with around 71% sensitivity and less than 85% specificity. TCR V-J signatures able to tell the groups apart were searched for in a discovery cohort of approximately 95 patients, of whom approximately 40 had Graves' ophthalmopathy and roughly 57 had stable Graves' hyperthyroidism. An independent validation cohort of about 20 hyperthyroidism patients and 17 patients who later progressed to ophthalmopathy tested prospective prediction of ophthalmopathy. The 75 to 100 discovery patients were randomly split 7:3 into training and test sets. The study also compared thyroid tissue and blood T-cell repertoires from 6 or 7 Graves' hyperthyroidism patients. After blood sampling, hyperthyroidism patients were treated with methimazole at a starting dose of 30 mg daily, and ophthalmopathy patients were treated with high-dose intravenous methylprednisolone. Libraries were constructed in a second round of multiplex PCR, after which size selection and purification were carried out. The libraries were sequenced on an Illumina HiSeq2000 using paired-end 100 bp reads. SOAPnuke was used to process the raw data, removing reads that contained adapters or uncalled bases, had a mean Phred below 15, or lacked an exact match to the constant primer or identifier. High-quality paired reads were merged using COPE v1.2.5, and each unique nucleotide sequence was defined as a clonotype. MiTCR v1.1 was used to align clonotypes to the IMGT TRBV, TRBD and TRBJ reference segments. Analysis was restricted to V-J combinations with a frequency above 0.0001, which covered 99.2% of repertoires. A TCS score was defined as the ratio between F50 (clonal expansion) and ExV (chaos), using BLOSUM62-based TCRdist between CDR3 peptides within each V-J. Welch's t-statistics and random forest reduced fewer than 550 V-J features to 13, which were used in a naive Bayes classifier (R e1071). Sample size was not statistically predetermined, and blinding of investigators to group allocation was not performed. According to the paper, TCR Vbeta CDR3 sequencing was carried out on 135 peripheral blood samples, which came from fewer than 50 ophthalmopathy, around 74 hyperthyroidism and some 17 progressor patients.

The receptor chain draws on TRBV29-1 and TRBJ1-2, with 7 central nucleotides matching TRBD1. The sequences come from peripheral blood mononuclear cells (PBMCs), collected at new diagnosis, from a patient treated with antithyroid drugs. The receptor comes from a man aged 25-45 years with Graves disease. Donor details come from another sample of the same person, matched by shared clones. The DNA is as follows: TGCAGCGTTGAACGTCCGACAGGGTATGGCTACACCTTC. Its translation reads: CSVERPTGYGYTF.